This TCR beta chain was recovered during a study of shared T cell receptors in the human thymus (dated by TCRdb to the early 2020s). In terms of the full investigation: The study investigated the way shared, self-reactive T-cell receptor alpha chains are produced in the human thymus.

In regard to this clone: No antigen is known for it. The sample holds no much larger clone one base away, and base qualities are not on file.

Libraries were prepared through the immunoSEQ multiplex PCR assay. In TCRdb, the immuneACCESS table is reduced to in-frame sequences with V and J assigned. These tables do not hold every clone; where another copy was compared, an unresolved V gene accounts for under half, and the others remain unexplained. The sample table shows some 700,000 clones, and approximately 85% are seen once. In total, the top ten clones hold more than 0.008% of the sample. A distance of 8 bases separates the germline ends of V and J, which lose 0 bases and 8 bases respectively. Based on the germline V gene, the CDR1 and CDR2 sequences are SGHRS and YFSETQ. From the cysteine up to the phenylalanine, the CDR3 has a length of 12 residues. The entry retains the CDR3 DNA only, 36 bases that are in frame from base 1. These data were also filed under a second study, of human thymus T cells. As that second study puts it: Immunologically healthy infants undergoing open corrective cardiac surgery for congenital heart defects in Finland were used as donors. Thymus tissue was collected as surgical resects that were removed during corrective cardiac surgery. Both the thymic and the peripheral blood repertoires appeared to show biased V and J gene segment usage. The related research found that thymic TCR repertoires overlapped highly between unrelated individuals. The study characterized TCR alpha and beta repertoires from about 8 infant thymus samples and a few related peripheral blood samples. Donor ages ranged from about 7 to 250 days, and the cohort comprised six or seven male and a couple of female infants. After being mechanically released from the tissue, thymocytes were kept at -70 degrees C in pellets of roughly 9.5-31 million cells. Genomic DNA was extracted from frozen cell pellets with a QIAsymphony instrument. TCRB and TCRAD loci were amplified from a standardized quantity of quality-controlled genomic DNA using the immunoSEQ multiplex PCR assay. Amplicons spanned the V(D)J region at a length sufficient to cover the CDR3 and identify V and J genes. The amplicons were sequenced on an Illumina platform via the commercial immunoSEQ service. Corrections for primer bias and sequencing errors followed previously described methods, while TCRAD and TCRB definitions were based on the IMGT database. The repertoires were analysed using immunoSEQ Analyzer 3.0 and VDJTools for basic statistics, V/J segment usage, diversity estimates, rarefaction and pairwise overlap. To estimate diversity, the Chao1, ChaoE, Efron-Thisted, Shannon and inverse Simpson indices were applied, and diversity was also estimated on datasets down-sampled to the smallest sample. For repertoire overlap, CDR3 nucleotide sequence, V gene and J gene had to match strictly, and clustering was done by Jaccard-based multidimensional scaling. Thymus samples yielded on average about 810,000 unique TCRB clonotypes, compared with 80,000 to 85,000 from blood samples.

Input material: thymocytes. The chain is made from TRBV5-1 and TRBJ1-2, with no confident D gene call. The TCR was taken from a girl under three years old with a congenital heart defect. Donor details come from another sample of the same person, matched by shared clones. The encoded CDR3 is CASSLGGGGYTF. DNA sequence: TGCGCCAGCAGCTTGGGAGGCGGGGGCTACACCTTC.